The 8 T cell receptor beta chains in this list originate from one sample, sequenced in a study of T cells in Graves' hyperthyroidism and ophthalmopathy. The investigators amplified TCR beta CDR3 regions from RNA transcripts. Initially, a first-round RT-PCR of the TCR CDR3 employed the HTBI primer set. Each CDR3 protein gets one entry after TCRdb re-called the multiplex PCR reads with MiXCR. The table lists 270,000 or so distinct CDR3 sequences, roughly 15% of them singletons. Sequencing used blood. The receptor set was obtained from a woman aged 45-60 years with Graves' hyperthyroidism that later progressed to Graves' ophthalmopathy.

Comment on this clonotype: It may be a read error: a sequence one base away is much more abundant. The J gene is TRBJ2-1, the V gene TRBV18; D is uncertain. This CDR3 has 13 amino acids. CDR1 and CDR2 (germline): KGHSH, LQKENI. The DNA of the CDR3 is TGTGCCACCCACGATGGTCCGGGCAATGAGCAGGTCTTC. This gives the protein CATHDGPGNEQVF.

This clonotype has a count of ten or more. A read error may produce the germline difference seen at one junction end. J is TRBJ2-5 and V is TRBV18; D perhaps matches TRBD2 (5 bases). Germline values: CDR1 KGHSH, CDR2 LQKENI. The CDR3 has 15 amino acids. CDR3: CASSPPRGLQENQYF. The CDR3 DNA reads TGTGCCAGCTCACCGCCCCGCGGGCTTCAAGAGAACCAGTACTTC.

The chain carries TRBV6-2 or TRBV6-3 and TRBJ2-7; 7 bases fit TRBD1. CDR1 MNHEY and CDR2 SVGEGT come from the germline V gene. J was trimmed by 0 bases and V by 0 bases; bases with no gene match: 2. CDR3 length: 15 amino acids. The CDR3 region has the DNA TGTGCCAGCAGTTACTCGGGACAGATCTCCTACGAGCAGTACTTC. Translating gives CASSYSGQISYEQYF.

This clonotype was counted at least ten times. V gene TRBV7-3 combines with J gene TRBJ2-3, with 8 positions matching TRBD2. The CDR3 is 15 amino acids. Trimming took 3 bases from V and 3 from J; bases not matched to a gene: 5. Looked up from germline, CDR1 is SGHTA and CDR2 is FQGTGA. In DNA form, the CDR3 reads TGTGCCAGCAGCTTGAGCGGGAGTCTAACAGATACGCAGTATTTT. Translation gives CASSLSGSLTDTQYF.

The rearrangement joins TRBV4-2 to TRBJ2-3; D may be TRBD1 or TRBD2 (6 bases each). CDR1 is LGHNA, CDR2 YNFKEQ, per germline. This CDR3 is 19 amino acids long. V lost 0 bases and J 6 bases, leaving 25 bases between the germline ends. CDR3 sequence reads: CASSQDFRRGSSRRDTQYF. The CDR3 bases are TGTGCCAGCAGCCAAGATTTCCGGAGGGGGAGTAGCAGGAGGGATACGCAGTATTTT.

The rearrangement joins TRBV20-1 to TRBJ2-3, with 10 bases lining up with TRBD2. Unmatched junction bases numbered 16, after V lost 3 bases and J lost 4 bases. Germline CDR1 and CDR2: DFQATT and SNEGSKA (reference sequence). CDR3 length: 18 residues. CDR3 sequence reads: CSASPLGAGGPAPDTQYF. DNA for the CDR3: TGCAGTGCTAGCCCTCTAGGAGCGGGAGGGCCGGCTCCAGATACGCAGTATTTT.

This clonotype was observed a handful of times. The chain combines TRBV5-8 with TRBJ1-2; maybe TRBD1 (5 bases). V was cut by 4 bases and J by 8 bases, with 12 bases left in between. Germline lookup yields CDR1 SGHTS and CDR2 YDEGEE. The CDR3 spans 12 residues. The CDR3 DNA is TGTGCCAGCAGCGGGGCAGGGATGGGCTACACCTTC. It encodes CASSGAGMGYTF. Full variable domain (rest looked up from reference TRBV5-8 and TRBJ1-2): EAGVTQSPTHLIKTRGQQATLRCSPISGHTSVYWYQQALGLGLQFLLWYDEGEERNRGNFPPRFSGRQFPNYSSELNVNALELEDSALYLCASSGAGMGYTFGSGTRLTVV.

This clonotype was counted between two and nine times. The CDR3, as DNA: TGTGCCGGGGTTGTAGTCGGGGGGTGGCTGTTTTTT. It yields the protein CAGVVVGGWLFF. This chain connects TRBV30 to TRBJ2-2; the match to TRBD2 covers 7 bases. Germline V gene lookup returns CDR1 GTSNPN and CDR2 SVGIG (reference sequence). This CDR3 region has 12 residues. After removal of 8 bases from V and 13 bases from J, the junction contained 13 bases not matched to a gene.